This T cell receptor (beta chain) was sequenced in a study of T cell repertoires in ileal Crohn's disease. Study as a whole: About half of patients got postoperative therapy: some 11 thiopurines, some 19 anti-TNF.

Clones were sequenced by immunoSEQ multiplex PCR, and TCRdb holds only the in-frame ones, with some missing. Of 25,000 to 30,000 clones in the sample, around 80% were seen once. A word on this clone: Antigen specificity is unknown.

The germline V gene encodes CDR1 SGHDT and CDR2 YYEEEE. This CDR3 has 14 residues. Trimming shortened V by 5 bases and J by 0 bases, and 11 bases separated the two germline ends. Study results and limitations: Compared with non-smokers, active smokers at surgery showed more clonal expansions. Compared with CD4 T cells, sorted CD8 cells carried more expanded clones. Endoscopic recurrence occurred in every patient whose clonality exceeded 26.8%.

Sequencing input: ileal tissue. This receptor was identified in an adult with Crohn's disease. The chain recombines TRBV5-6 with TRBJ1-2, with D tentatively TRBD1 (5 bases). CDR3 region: CASRPGGSNYGYTF. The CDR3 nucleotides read TGTGCCAGCAGGCCCGGGGGATCTAACTATGGCTACACCTTC.